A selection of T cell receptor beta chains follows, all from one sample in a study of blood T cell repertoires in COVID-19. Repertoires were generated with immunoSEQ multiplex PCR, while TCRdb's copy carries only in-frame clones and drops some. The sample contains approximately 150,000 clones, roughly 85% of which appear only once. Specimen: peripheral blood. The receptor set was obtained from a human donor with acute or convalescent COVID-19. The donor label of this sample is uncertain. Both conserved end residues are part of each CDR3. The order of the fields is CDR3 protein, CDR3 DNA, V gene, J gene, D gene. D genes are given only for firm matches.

CASSGTGRTEAFF	TGTGCCAGCAGTGGGACAGGGCGCACTGAAGCTTTCTTT	TRBV2	TRBJ1-1	TRBD1
CASSLGLRDYEQYF	TGTGCCAGCAGCTTAGGCCTCAGGGACTACGAGCAGTACTTC	TRBV7-2	TRBJ2-7	NA
CASSYGDGGANNEQFF	TGTGCCAGCAGTTATGGAGACGGCGGGGCAAACAATGAGCAGTTCTTC	TRBV6-2/TRBV6-3	TRBJ2-1	NA
CATSRDLAGGHNEQFF	TGTGCCACCAGCAGAGACCTAGCGGGAGGGCACAATGAGCAGTTCTTC	TRBV15	TRBJ2-1	TRBD2
CASSPRGSGYTDTQYF	TGTGCCAGCAGCCCCCGTGGTAGCGGGTACACAGATACGCAGTATTTT	TRBV9	TRBJ2-3	TRBD2
CASSFLDGGVRYEQYF	TGCGCCAGCAGCTTCTTGGATGGCGGGGTGCGCTACGAGCAGTACTTC	TRBV5-1	TRBJ2-7	NA
CASSFGTHSNQPQHF	TGTGCCAGCAGCTTTGGGACACATAGCAATCAGCCCCAGCATTTT	TRBV5-8	TRBJ1-5	NA
CASSPVAQSGNTIYF	TGTGCCAGCTCACCCGTCGCTCAGTCCGGAAACACCATATATTTT	TRBV18	TRBJ1-3	NA
CASSYLGGADTQYF	TGTGCCAGCAGTTACCTCGGGGGGGCGGATACGCAGTATTTT	TRBV6-5	TRBJ2-3	TRBD2
CASSQGAQFYEQYF	TGTGCCAGCAGCCAAGGGGCGCAGTTCTACGAGCAGTACTTC	TRBV3-1/TRBV3-2	TRBJ2-7	NA
CASSEASGGAYEQFF	TGTGCCAGCAGTGAGGCTAGCGGGGGGGCCTATGAGCAGTTCTTC	TRBV2	TRBJ2-1	TRBD2
CASSLGERDGYTF	TGCGCCAGCAGCTTAGGGGAAAGAGATGGCTACACCTTC	TRBV5-1	TRBJ1-2	NA
CASSFTGPNYGYTF	TGTGCCAGCAGTTTCACAGGGCCCAACTATGGCTACACCTTC	TRBV27	TRBJ1-2	NA
CASSSSTGPNEKLFF	TGTGCCAGCAGCTCTTCGACAGGACCGAATGAAAAACTGTTTTTT	TRBV7-9	TRBJ1-4	NA
CASTTGWGGNYGYTF	TGTGCCAGCACCACGGGATGGGGGGGAAACTATGGCTACACCTTC	TRBV6-5	TRBJ1-2	NA
CANSTGTRGGEQFF	TGTGCCAACTCGACCGGGACTAGGGGTGGTGAGCAGTTCTTC	TRBV5-3	TRBJ2-1	TRBD2
CASSLGGGRNTEAFF	TGTGCCAGCAGCTTGGGAGGCGGGAGGAACACTGAAGCTTTCTTT	TRBV5-4	TRBJ1-1	NA
CASSVLALPSYNEQFF	TGTGCCAGCAGCGTACTAGCGTTACCCTCCTACAATGAGCAGTTCTTC	TRBV7-2	TRBJ2-1	TRBD2
CASSLDPPGQGMTGELFF	TGTGCCAGCAGTTTAGACCCCCCGGGACAGGGTATGACCGGGGAGCTGTTTTTT	TRBV27	TRBJ2-2	TRBD1